The 28 T cell receptor beta chains reported below all come from one sample, sequenced in a study of blood T cell repertoires in COVID-19. Here immunoSEQ multiplex PCR was the method, and the copy in TCRdb shows in-frame clones only, minus some. This table holds over 200,000 clones, approximately 80% found once. The sequenced material came from PBMCs or T cells enriched from blood (not recorded which). These receptors were taken from a man in his fifties or sixties who had recovered from COVID-19.

The rearrangement links TRBV11-3 to TRBJ2-3; D not resolved. The CDR3 sequence is 13 residues long. The V end lost 3 bases, the J end lost 0 bases, and 4 bases lay between the germline ends. Germline V gene data show CDR1 as SGHNT and CDR2 as YENEEA. CDR3 DNA: TGTGCCAGCAGCTTCGGTAGCACAGATACGCAGTATTTT. Protein sequence: CASSFGSTDTQYF.

The chain combines TRBV19 with TRBJ2-1; TRBD1 matches 10 bases. Germline values: CDR1 LNHDA, CDR2 SQIVND (reference sequence). V gave up 1 base and J gave up 6 bases; unmatched junction bases: 18. The CDR3 is made up of 20 amino acids. In DNA, the CDR3 is TGTGCCAGTAGTATAGGGGGCGGGACAGGGGCACTTCGGAGGGGCAATGAGCAGTTCTTC. It translates to CASSIGGGTGALRRGNEQFF.

This rearrangement joins TRBV15 to TRBJ1-5; TRBD1 agrees at 7 bases. The CDR3 runs 14 residues. The V gene's germline CDR1 is LNHNV and CDR2 YYDKDF (reference sequence). Trimming removed 6 bases from V and 9 bases from J; junction bases left unmatched: 11. The CDR3 coding sequence is TGTGCCACCAGAGGGGAACTAACAGGGGCGCCCCAGCATTTT. Its translation: CATRGELTGAPQHF.

The rearrangement joins TRBV6-2 or TRBV6-3 to TRBJ2-7; TRBD1 matches at 8 bases. The CDR3 is made up of 15 amino acids. V lost 4 bases to trimming and J lost 6 bases; unmatched junction nucleotides: 11. Germline V gene data show CDR1 as MNHEY and CDR2 as SVGEGT. Here the CDR3 reads CASSLFLRQGSEQYF. The CDR3 nucleotides read TGTGCCAGCAGTTTGTTTCTTCGACAGGGGAGCGAGCAGTACTTC.

The chain has TRBV7-9 and TRBJ2-5; a possible D gene is TRBD2 (5 bases). The length of the CDR3 is 15 residues. The germline V gene has CDR1 SEHNR and CDR2 FQNEAQ (reference sequence). The V gene lost 5 bases and the J gene lost 5 bases, with 18 bases spanning the gap. CDR3 sequence reads: CASSIGAALGETQYF. The CDR3 nucleotides are TGTGCCAGCAGCATCGGAGCGGCTCTGGGGGAGACCCAGTACTTC.

The chain joins TRBV5-5 to TRBJ1-6; D unresolved. This CDR3 is 17 amino acids long. The germline V gene has CDR1 SGHKS and CDR2 YYEKEE (reference sequence). V gave up 4 bases and J gave up 8 bases, with 22 bases separating them. The CDR3 bases are TGTGCCAGCAGCCCCTTTCCTCGAGGGAGAAAGGATTCACCCCTCCACTTT. Encoded protein: CASSPFPRGRKDSPLHF.

This sequence joins TRBV5-1 and TRBJ2-7; TRBD1 is a possible D gene (6 bases). The CDR3 is made up of 15 amino acids. From germline, CDR1 is SGHRS and CDR2 YFSETQ. The V and J ends lost 5 bases and 0 bases respectively, with 15 bases between them. CDR3 DNA sequence: TGCGCCAGCAGGGGTGACAGGACACCCTCCTACGAGCAGTACTTC. Residues: CASRGDRTPSYEQYF.

V gene TRBV27 combines with J gene TRBJ2-2; 7 positions match TRBD1. Losses at the gene ends were 6 bases for V and 5 bases for J; bases not matched to a gene: 9. The germline CDR1 and CDR2 sequences are MNHEY and SMNVEV (reference sequence). The CDR3 runs 15 residues. The CDR3 sequence: CASSRSGTATGELFF. Here the CDR3 DNA reads TGTGCCAGCAGCCGATCGGGGACAGCAACCGGGGAGCTGTTTTTT.

The J gene is TRBJ2-7, the V gene TRBV11-2; a possible D gene is TRBD1 (6 bases). The CDR3 sequence is 15 residues long. The germline V and J ends were trimmed by 2 bases and 3 bases, with 14 bases remaining between them. CDR1 and CDR2 (germline): SGHAT, FQNNGV. CDR3: CASSLRGQGSYEQYF. The CDR3 DNA follows: TGTGCCAGCAGCTTACGGGGACAAGGCAGCTACGAGCAGTACTTC.

The chain recombines TRBV7-2 with TRBJ2-2, with D perhaps matching TRBD2 (6 bases). V shed 3 bases and J shed 0 bases, with 11 bases lying between them. Germline V gene lookup returns CDR1 SGHTA and CDR2 FQGNSA. This CDR3 spans 16 amino acids. Here the CDR3 DNA reads TGTGCCAGCAGCTTCGTAGCGGTAACGAACACCGGGGAGCTGTTTTTT. Its translation is CASSFVAVTNTGELFF.

The V gene is TRBV15, the J gene TRBJ2-7; 12 bases are a match to TRBD1. The V and J ends lost 0 bases and 7 bases, in that order; junction bases with no gene match: 7. The CDR3 contains 16 residues. Germline CDR1 LNHNV, CDR2 YYDKDF (reference sequence). The CDR3 sequence: CATSRDPGQGAYEQYF. DNA of the CDR3: TGTGCCACCAGCAGAGACCCGGGACAGGGGGCTTATGAGCAGTACTTC. The full variable domain, completed using reference TRBV15 and TRBJ2-7, is DAMVIQNPRYQVTQFGKPVTLSCSQTLNHNVMYWYQQKSSQAPKLLFHYYDKDFNNEADTPDNFQSRRPNTSFCFLDIRSPGLGDTAMYLCATSRDPGQGAYEQYFGPGTRLTVT.

CDR3 region: CASSPRFPGDNEQFF. CDR3 nucleotides: TGTGCCAGCTCACCACGGTTCCCGGGGGACAATGAGCAGTTCTTC. J is TRBJ2-1 and V is TRBV18; maybe TRBD2 (6 bases). The CDR3 is 15 residues long. Germline V gene sequence: CDR1 KGHSH, CDR2 LQKENI. V was pared by 1 base and J by 5 bases, with 12 bases between.

As concerns this clone: Other DNA sequences in this specimen translate into the identical CDR3. V gene TRBV27 combines with J gene TRBJ2-1; 9 nucleotides line up with TRBD1. The CDR3 has 15 amino acids. Germline CDR1 reads MNHEY; CDR2 reads SMNVEV (reference sequence). The ends lost 6 bases at V and 2 bases at J; junction bases unmatched: 5. The CDR3 here is CASSSRTGAYNEQFF. In nucleotides, the CDR3 is TGTGCCAGCAGCTCGCGGACAGGGGCCTACAATGAGCAGTTCTTC.

The chain employs TRBV10-3 and TRBJ2-7; tentatively, D is TRBD2 (5 bases). CDR3 length equals 13 residues. The V end lost 7 bases, the J end lost 0 bases, and 10 bases lay between the germline ends. The germline CDR1 and CDR2 sequences are ENHRY and SYGVKD. DNA for the CDR3: TGTGCCATCACCAGCGGCCACTCCTACGAGCAGTACTTC. Amino acids: CAITSGHSYEQYF.

This sequence joins TRBV19 and TRBJ1-5, with 7 bases lining up with TRBD1. V was clipped by 4 bases and J by 3 bases; unmatched bases: 3. Per the germline V gene, CDR1 is LNHDA and CDR2 is SQIVND (reference sequence). The CDR3 has 14 amino acids. The CDR3 DNA reads as TGTGCCAGTAGTACAACAGGGGACAATCAGCCCCAGCATTTT. This gives the protein CASSTTGDNQPQHF.

This chain links TRBV7-6 with TRBJ2-7; perhaps TRBD1 as D (6 bases). Per the germline V gene, CDR1 is SGHVS and CDR2 is FNYEAQ. There are 15 residues in the CDR3. Trimming took off 1 base at V and 2 bases at J, with 12 bases between the two ends. Written as DNA, the CDR3 is TGTGCCAGCAGCTTAGACGGCAGGGGAGCCTACGAGCAGTACTTC. This codes for CASSLDGRGAYEQYF.

The chain joins TRBV20-1 to TRBJ1-3; D perhaps matches TRBD1 (6 bases). Germline CDR1 DFQATT, CDR2 SNEGSKA (reference sequence). Between the trimmed V and J ends, which lost 4 bases and 2 bases, there was a span of 15 bases. This CDR3 has 15 residues. The CDR3 sequence is CSATETSGAGNTIYF. The CDR3 DNA is TGCAGTGCTACTGAGACCTCAGGGGCTGGAAACACCATATATTTT.

The chain couples TRBV6-5 to TRBJ1-5; tentatively, D is TRBD1 (6 bases). V lost 10 bases to trimming and J lost 3 bases, with 10 bases between them. This CDR3 is 12 amino acids long. The germline V gene has CDR1 MNHEY and CDR2 SVGAGI. CDR3 sequence reads: CATGQNNQPQHF. The DNA for the CDR3 is TGTGCCACCGGACAGAACAATCAGCCCCAGCATTTT.

The chain uses TRBV7-2 and TRBJ1-5; D may be TRBD1 (6 bases). CDR1 is SGHTA, CDR2 FQGNSA, per germline. The CDR3 is 13 residues long. The V end was cut by 4 bases, the J end by 3 bases, with 7 bases between. CDR3: CASSYRVNQPQHF. For the CDR3, the DNA is TGTGCCAGCAGCTACAGGGTCAATCAGCCCCAGCATTTT.

The rearrangement joins TRBV5-4 to TRBJ2-3, with D perhaps TRBD1 (6 bases). V dropped 0 bases and J dropped 3 bases, with 14 bases sitting between them. This CDR3 has 16 residues. Germline V gene data show CDR1 as SGHNT and CDR2 as YYREEE (reference sequence). The CDR3 nucleotides read TGTGCCAGCAGCTTGGGGGGGCTAGGGCAGACAGATACGCAGTATTTT. Its translation: CASSLGGLGQTDTQYF.

This clone was recorded once. The chain carries TRBV6-1 and TRBJ1-4; D is unclear. V was shortened by 1 base and J by 7 bases, with 10 bases between the two germline ends. This CDR3 spans 14 amino acids. The germline gives CDR1 MNHNS, CDR2 SASEGT. This CDR3 is CASSEGGSGEKLFF. CDR3 coding DNA: TGTGCCAGCAGTGAAGGCGGGTCGGGTGAAAAACTGTTTTTT.

This chain links TRBV5-4 with TRBJ2-1, with 8 bases aligning to TRBD1. Germline V gene sequence: CDR1 SGHNT, CDR2 YYREEE (reference sequence). V shed 0 bases and J 0 bases; nucleotides not matched to a gene: 2. CDR3 size: 16 residues. The DNA of the CDR3 is TGTGCCAGCAGCTTGGCTACAGGGGGCTCCTACAATGAGCAGTTCTTC. The encoded protein is CASSLATGGSYNEQFF.

The CDR3 here is CASSRKDRASSYEQYF. The CDR3 nucleotides are TGTGCCAGCAGCAGAAAGGACAGGGCTAGCTCCTACGAGCAGTACTTC. The V and J genes are TRBV21-1 and TRBJ2-7; TRBD1 was called by the table and not checked on the DNA. TRBV21-1 is termed a pseudogene. The CDR3 loop spans 16 amino acids.

The J gene is TRBJ1-2, the V gene TRBV13, with D hard to call. The V end lost 2 bases, the J end lost 2 bases, and 6 bases lay between the germline ends. The V gene's germline CDR1 is PRHDT and CDR2 FYEKMQ (reference sequence). The CDR3 extends over 13 amino acids. The DNA of the CDR3 is TGTGCCAGCAGCTTAAACAGAAACTATGGCTACACCTTC. It yields the protein CASSLNRNYGYTF.

The V gene is TRBV14, the J gene TRBJ2-1; D is perhaps TRBD2 (5 bases). V was pared by 6 bases and J by 6 bases, with 15 bases between. The CDR3 sequence is 14 residues long. Germline-derived CDR1 and CDR2 are SGHDN and FVKESK. The CDR3 spells CASSSEGRRNEQFF. The CDR3 coding sequence is TGTGCCAGCAGTTCCGAGGGTCGTCGCAATGAGCAGTTCTTC.

This chain joins TRBV18 and TRBJ1-5; D possibly corresponds to TRBD1 (6 bases). Germline CDR1 KGHSH, CDR2 LQKENI. The CDR3 spans 15 residues. The V and J ends lost 4 bases and 3 bases respectively, with 13 bases between them. For the CDR3, the DNA is TGTGCCAGCTCACAAACTACAGGGCCCAATCAGCCCCAGCATTTT. The encoded protein is CASSQTTGPNQPQHF.

The V and J genes are TRBV5-1 and TRBJ1-4; the match to TRBD1 covers 9 bases. The CDR3 totals 18 residues. CDR1 is SGHRS, CDR2 YFSETQ, per germline. Trimming took 2 bases from V and 8 from J; bases not matched to a gene: 16. The CDR3 region has the DNA TGCGCCAGCAGCTTTGGCGTAAACGGGGGACAGGGAGGAGAAAAACTGTTTTTT. Protein sequence: CASSFGVNGGQGGEKLFF.

The chain employs TRBV9 and TRBJ1-5; TRBD1 aligns across 8 bases. The V and J ends lost 3 bases and 6 bases, in that order; junction bases with no gene match: 5. Germline V gives CDR1 SGDLS, CDR2 YYNGEE. The CDR3 spans 14 residues. CDR3 bases: TGTGCCAGCAGCGCCGGACAGGGTTTTCAGCCCCAGCATTTT. Protein sequence: CASSAGQGFQPQHF.